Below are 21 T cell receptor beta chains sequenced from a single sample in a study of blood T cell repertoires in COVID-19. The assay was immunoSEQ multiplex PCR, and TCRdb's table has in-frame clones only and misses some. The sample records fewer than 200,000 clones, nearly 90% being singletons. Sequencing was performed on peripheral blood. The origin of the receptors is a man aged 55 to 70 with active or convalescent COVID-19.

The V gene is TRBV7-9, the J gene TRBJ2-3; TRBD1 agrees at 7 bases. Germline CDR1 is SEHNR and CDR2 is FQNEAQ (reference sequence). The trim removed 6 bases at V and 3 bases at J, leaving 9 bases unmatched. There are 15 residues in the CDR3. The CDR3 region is CASSFDRAATDTQYF. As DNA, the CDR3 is TGTGCCAGCAGTTTCGACAGGGCGGCTACAGATACGCAGTATTTT. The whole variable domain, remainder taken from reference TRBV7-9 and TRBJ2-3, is DTGVSQNPRHKITKRGQNVTFRCDPISEHNRLYWYRQTLGQGPEFLTYFQNEAQLEKSRLLSDRFSAERPKGSFSTLEIQRTEQGDSAMYLCASSFDRAATDTQYFGPGTRLTVL.

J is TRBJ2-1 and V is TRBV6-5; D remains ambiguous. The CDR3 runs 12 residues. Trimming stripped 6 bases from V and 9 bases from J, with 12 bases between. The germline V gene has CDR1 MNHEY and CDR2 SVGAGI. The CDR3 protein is CASSSYFGEQFF. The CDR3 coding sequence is TGTGCCAGCAGCTCCTACTTCGGTGAGCAGTTCTTC.

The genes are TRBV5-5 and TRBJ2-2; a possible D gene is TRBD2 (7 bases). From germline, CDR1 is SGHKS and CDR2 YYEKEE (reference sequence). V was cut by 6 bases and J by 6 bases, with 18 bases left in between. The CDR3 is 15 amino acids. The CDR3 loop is CASTPDTGGAGELFF. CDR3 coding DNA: TGTGCCAGCACCCCTGACACGGGGGGCGCCGGGGAGCTGTTTTTT.

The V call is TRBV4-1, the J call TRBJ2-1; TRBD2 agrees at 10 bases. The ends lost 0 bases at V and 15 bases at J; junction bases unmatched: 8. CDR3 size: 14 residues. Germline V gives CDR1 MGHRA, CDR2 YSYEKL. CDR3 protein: CASSQESGGVKSFF. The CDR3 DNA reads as TGCGCCAGCAGCCAAGAGAGCGGGGGGGTAAAGTCGTTCTTC.

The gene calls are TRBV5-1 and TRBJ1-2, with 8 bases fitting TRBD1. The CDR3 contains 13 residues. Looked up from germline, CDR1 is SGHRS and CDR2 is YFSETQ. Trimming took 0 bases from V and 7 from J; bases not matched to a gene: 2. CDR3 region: CASSLAGGGGYTF. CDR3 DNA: TGCGCCAGCAGCTTGGCAGGGGGCGGTGGCTACACCTTC.

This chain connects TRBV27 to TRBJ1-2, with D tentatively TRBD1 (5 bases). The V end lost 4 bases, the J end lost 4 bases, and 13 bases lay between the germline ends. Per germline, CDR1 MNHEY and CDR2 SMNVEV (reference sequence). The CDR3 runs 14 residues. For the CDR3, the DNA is TGTGCCAGCAGTTCAAATCAGGGAGGCTATGGCTACACCTTC. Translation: CASSSNQGGYGYTF.

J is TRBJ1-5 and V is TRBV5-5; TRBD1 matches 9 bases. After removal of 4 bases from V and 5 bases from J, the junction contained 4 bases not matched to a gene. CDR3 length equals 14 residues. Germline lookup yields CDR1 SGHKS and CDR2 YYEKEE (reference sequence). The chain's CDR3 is CASSLGQGYQPQHF. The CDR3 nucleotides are TGTGCCAGCAGCCTGGGACAGGGATATCAGCCCCAGCATTTT.

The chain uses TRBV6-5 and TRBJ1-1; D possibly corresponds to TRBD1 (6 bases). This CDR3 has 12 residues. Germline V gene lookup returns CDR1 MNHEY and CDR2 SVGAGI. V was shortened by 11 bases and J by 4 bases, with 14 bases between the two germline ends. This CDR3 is CAGQGSGTEAFF. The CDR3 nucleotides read TGTGCCGGGCAGGGGTCGGGCACTGAAGCTTTCTTT.

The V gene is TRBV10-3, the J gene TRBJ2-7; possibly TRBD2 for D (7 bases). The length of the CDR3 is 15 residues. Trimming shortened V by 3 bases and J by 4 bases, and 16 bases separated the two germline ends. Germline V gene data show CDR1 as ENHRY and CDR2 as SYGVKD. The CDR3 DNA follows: TGTGCCATCAGTGAAGGTCGGGGGGCCAGGTACGAGCAGTACTTC. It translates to CAISEGRGARYEQYF.

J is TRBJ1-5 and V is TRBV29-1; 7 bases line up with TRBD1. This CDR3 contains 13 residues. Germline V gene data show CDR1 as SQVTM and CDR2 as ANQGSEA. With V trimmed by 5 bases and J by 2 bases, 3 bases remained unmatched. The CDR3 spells CSVSRGGNQPQHF. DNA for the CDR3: TGCAGCGTTTCCAGGGGGGGCAATCAGCCCCAGCATTTT.

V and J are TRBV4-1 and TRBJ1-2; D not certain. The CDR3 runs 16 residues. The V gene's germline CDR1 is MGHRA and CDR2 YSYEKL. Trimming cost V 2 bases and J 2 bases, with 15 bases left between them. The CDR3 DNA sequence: TGCGCCAGCAGCCAACAGAACCCGTCGGGAAACTATGGCTACACCTTC. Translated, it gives CASSQQNPSGNYGYTF.

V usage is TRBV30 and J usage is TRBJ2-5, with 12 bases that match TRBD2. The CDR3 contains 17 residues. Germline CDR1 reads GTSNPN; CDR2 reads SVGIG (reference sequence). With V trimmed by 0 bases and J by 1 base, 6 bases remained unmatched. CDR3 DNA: TGTGCCTGGAGTGTTCTCTGGACTAGCGGGGCCCAAGAGACCCAGTACTTC. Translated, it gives CAWSVLWTSGAQETQYF. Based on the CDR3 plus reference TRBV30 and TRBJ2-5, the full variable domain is SQTIHQWPATLVQPVGSPLSLECTVEGTSNPNLYWYRQAAGRGLQLLFYSVGIGQISSEVPQNLSASRPQDRQFILSSKKLLLSDSGFYLCAWSVLWTSGAQETQYFGPGTRLLVL.

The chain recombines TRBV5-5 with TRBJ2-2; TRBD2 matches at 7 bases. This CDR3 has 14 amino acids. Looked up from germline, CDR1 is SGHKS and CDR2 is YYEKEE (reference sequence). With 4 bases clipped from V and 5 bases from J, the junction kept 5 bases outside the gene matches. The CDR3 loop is CASSGEGPTGELFF. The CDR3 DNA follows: TGTGCCAGCAGCGGGGAGGGGCCTACCGGGGAGCTGTTTTTT. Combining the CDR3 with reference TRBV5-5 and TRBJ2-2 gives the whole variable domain DAGVTQSPTHLIKTRGQQVTLRCSPISGHKSVSWYQQVLGQGPQFIFQYYEKEERGRGNFPDRFSARQFPNYSSELNVNALLLGDSALYLCASSGEGPTGELFFGEGSRLTVL.

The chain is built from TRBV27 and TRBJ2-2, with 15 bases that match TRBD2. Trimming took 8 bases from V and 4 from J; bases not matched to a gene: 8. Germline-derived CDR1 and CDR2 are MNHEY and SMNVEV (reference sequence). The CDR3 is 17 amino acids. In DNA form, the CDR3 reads TGTGCCAGCCTACGGACTAGCGGGGGGGCGGGCACCGGGGAGCTGTTTTTT. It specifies CASLRTSGGAGTGELFF.

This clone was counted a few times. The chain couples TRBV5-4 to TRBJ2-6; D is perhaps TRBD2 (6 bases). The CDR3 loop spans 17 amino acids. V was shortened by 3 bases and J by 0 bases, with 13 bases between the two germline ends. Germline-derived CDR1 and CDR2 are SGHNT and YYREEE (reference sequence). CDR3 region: CASSSLASNSGANVLTF. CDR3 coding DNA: TGTGCCAGCAGCTCTCTAGCGTCGAACTCTGGGGCCAACGTCCTGACTTTC.

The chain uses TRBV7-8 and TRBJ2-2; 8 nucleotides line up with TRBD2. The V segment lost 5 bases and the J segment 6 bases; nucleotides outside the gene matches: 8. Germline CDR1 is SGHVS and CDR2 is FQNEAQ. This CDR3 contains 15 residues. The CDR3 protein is CASSARGGLSGELFF. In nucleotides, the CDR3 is TGTGCCAGCAGCGCCCGGGGGGGCCTCTCCGGGGAGCTGTTTTTT.

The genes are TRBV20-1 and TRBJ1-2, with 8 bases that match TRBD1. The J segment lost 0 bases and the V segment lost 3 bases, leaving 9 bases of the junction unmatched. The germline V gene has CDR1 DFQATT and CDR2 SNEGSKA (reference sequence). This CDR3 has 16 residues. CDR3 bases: TGCAGTGCTAGTCGTCGATTGACAGGGGCTAACTATGGCTACACCTTC. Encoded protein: CSASRRLTGANYGYTF.

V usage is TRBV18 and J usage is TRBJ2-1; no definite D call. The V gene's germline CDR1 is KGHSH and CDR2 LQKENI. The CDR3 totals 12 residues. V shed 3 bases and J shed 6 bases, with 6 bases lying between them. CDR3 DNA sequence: TGTGCCAGCTCACCTTCCATCAATGAGCAGTTCTTC. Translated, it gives CASSPSINEQFF.

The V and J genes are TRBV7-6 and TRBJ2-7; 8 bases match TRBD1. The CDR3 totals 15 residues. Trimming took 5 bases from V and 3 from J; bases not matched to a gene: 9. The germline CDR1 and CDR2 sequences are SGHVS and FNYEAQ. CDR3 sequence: CASSGTGGDFYEQYF. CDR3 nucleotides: TGTGCCAGCAGCGGTACAGGGGGTGATTTCTACGAGCAGTACTTC.

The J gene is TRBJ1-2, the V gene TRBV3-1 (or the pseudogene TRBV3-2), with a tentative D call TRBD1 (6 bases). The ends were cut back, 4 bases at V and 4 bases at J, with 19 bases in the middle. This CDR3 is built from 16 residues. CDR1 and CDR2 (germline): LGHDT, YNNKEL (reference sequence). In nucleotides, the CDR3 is TGTGCCAGCAGCCCAGGACAGAAAGGGCCTTTCTATGGCTACACCTTC. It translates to CASSPGQKGPFYGYTF.

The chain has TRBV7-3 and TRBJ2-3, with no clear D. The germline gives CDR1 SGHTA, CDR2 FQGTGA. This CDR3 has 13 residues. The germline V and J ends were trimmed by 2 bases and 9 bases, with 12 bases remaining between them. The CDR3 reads CASSLSGSETQYF. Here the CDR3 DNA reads TGTGCCAGCAGCTTATCCGGGTCGGAGACGCAGTATTTT.